This TCR beta chain was sequenced for a study of cytomegalovirus exposure and HLA in healthy donors. The V gene's germline CDR1 is MNHNY and CDR2 SVGAGI (reference sequence). V shed 4 bases and J shed 0 bases, with 12 bases lying between them. This CDR3 has 16 residues. Amplification used 60 Vbeta primers and 13 Jbeta primers. Data came from immunoSEQ multiplex PCR; TCRdb stores just in-frame clones and leaves some out. The data contain 95,000 to 100,000 clones, under 80% of them singletons. This TCR was recovered from a man aged 35 to 55 in good health and CMV-seronegative. V is TRBV6-6 and J is TRBJ1-4; tentatively, D is TRBD1 (6 bases). Input material: PBMCs. The CDR3 bases are TGTGCCAGCAGTTTTTATACAGGGACAACTAATGAAAAACTGTTTTTT. Its protein product is CASSFYTGTTNEKLFF.